The 2 T cell receptor beta chains in this list originate from one sample, sequenced in a study of T cell responses to AZD1222 COVID-19 vaccine. Method: immunoSEQ multiplex PCR; TCRdb's copy keeps in-frame clones and lacks some. This table holds about 150,000 clones, about 82% found once. Material: peripheral blood, obtained 28 days after the second AZD1222 dose. Source of these receptors: an adult who received the AZD1222 COVID-19 vaccine.

The chain uses TRBV10-3 and TRBJ2-1; D perhaps matches TRBD2 (5 bases). Germline V lookup: CDR1 ENHRY, CDR2 SYGVKD. The V end lost 8 bases, the J end lost 0 bases, and 5 bases lay between the germline ends. This CDR3 spans 12 amino acids. This CDR3 reads CAIRGSYNEQFF. The CDR3 nucleotides are TGTGCCATCCGGGGCTCCTACAATGAGCAGTTCTTC.

The genes are TRBV30 and TRBJ1-2, with D possibly matching TRBD1 (5 bases). The germline CDR1 and CDR2 sequences are GTSNPN and SVGIG (reference sequence). V was clipped by 5 bases and J by 8 bases, with 12 bases between them. This CDR3 contains 11 residues. CDR3 sequence: CAWGHSLGYTF. The CDR3 region has the DNA TGTGCCTGGGGACACTCCTTGGGCTACACCTTC.